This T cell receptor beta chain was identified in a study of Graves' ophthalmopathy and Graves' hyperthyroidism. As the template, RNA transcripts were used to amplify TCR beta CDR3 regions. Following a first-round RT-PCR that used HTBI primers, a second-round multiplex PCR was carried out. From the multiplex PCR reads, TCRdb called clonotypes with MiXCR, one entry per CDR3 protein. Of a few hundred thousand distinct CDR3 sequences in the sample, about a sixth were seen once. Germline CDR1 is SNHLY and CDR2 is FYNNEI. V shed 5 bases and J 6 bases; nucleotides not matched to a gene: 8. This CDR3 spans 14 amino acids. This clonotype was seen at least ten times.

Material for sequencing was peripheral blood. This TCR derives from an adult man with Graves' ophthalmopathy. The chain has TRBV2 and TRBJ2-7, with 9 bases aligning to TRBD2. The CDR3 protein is CASSRAGGLVEQYF. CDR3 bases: TGTGCCAGCAGTCGAGCGGGGGGTCTGGTCGAGCAGTACTTC.